This TCR beta chain came from a study of control samples from healthy donors and cancer patients (dated by TCRdb to about 2020). The CDR3 sequence holds 17 residues, the cysteine and phenylalanine included. CDR3 DNA is the only sequence kept; it has 51 bases, read in frame from the first base. Clipping removes 1 base from V and 5 bases from J, with 12 as the unmatched junction base count. The germline V gene encodes CDR1 LGHDT and CDR2 YNNKEL (reference sequence). Comment on this clone: The antigen it recognizes is unknown. Per-base qualities were not stored, and no clone one base away is much larger.

Preparation of the library involved the immunoSEQ multiplex PCR assay. Sourced from immuneACCESS, this table was stored by TCRdb with only in-frame sequences that have V and J called. A share of the clones is absent; for the studies checked, an unresolved V gene accounts for under half, and the remainder has no known explanation. The sample table holds 130,000 or so clones, of which over 75% were seen once. 2% to 3% of the sample comes from the top ten. This receptor chain uses TRBV3-1 (or the pseudogene TRBV3-2) and TRBJ2-5; TRBD2 lines up with 8 middle nucleotides. This TCR was recovered from a man aged 40-49 years in good health. Sequenced material: blood. The sequenced DNA: TGTGCCAGCAGCCAAGGCGGGGCCGGGGGGGCGGGGGAGACCCAGTACTTC. Its protein product is CASSQGGAGGAGETQYF.